This T cell receptor beta chain was recovered during a study of cytomegalovirus exposure and HLA in healthy donors. The junction had 4 bases not matched to a gene; V was cut back by 5 bases and J by 4 bases. Germline V gene data show CDR1 as MNHNS and CDR2 as SASEGT. The CDR3 totals 13 residues. The primer mix had 60 Vbeta and 13 Jbeta primers. Using immunoSEQ multiplex PCR, the repertoire was profiled, and TCRdb retains in-frame clones only, with some absent. The sample has around 160,000 clones; 60% to 85% are singletons. Source material: PBMCs. V gene TRBV6-1 combines with J gene TRBJ2-7; 8 positions match TRBD2. This receptor was obtained from a woman aged 40 to 55 in good health and CMV-seropositive. CDR3 amino acids: CASSFQRGYEQYF. CDR3 DNA sequence: TGTGCCAGCAGTTTCCAGCGGGGGTACGAGCAGTACTTC.